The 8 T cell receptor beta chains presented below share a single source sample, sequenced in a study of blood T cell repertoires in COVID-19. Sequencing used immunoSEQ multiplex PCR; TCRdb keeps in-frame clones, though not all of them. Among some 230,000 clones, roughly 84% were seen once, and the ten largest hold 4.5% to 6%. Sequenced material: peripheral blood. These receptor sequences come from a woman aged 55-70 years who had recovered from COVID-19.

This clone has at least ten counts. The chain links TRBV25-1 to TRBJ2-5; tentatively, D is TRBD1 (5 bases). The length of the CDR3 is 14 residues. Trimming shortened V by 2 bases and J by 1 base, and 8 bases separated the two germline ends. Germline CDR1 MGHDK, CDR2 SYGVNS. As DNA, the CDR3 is TGTGCCAGCAGTGAAAGGGGTTTCCAAGAGACCCAGTACTTC. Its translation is CASSERGFQETQYF.

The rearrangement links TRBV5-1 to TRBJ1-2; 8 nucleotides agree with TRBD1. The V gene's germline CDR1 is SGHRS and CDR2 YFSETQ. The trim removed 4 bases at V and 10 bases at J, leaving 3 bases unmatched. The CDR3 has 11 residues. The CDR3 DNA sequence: TGCGCCAGCAGCGCACAGGGGGTCTACACCTTC. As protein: CASSAQGVYTF. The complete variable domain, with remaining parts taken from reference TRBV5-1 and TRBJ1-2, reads KAGVTQTPRYLIKTRGQQVTLSCSPISGHRSVSWYQQTPGQGLQFLFEYFSETQRNKGNFPGRFSGRQFSNSRSEMNVSTLELGDSALYLCASSAQGVYTFGSGTRLTVV.

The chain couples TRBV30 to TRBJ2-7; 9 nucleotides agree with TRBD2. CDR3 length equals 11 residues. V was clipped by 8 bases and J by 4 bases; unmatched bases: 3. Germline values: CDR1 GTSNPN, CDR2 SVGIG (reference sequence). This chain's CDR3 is CAGTSRYEQYF. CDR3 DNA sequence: TGTGCCGGGACTAGCAGGTACGAGCAGTACTTC. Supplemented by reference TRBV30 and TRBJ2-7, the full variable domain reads SQTIHQWPATLVQPVGSPLSLECTVEGTSNPNLYWYRQAAGRGLQLLFYSVGIGQISSEVPQNLSASRPQDRQFILSSKKLLLSDSGFYLCAGTSRYEQYFGPGTRLTVT.

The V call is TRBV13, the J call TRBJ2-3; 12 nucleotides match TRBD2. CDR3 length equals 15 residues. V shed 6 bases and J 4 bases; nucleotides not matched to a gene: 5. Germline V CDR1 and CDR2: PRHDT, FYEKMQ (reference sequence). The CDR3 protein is CASRRGLAGSDTQYF. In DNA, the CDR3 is TGTGCCAGCAGGCGTGGACTAGCGGGGTCAGATACGCAGTATTTT.

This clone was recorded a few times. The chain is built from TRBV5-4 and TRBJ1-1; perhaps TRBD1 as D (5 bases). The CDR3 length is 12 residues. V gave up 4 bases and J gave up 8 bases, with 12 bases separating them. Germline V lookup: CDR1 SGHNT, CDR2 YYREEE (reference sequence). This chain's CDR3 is CASSPGFSEAFF. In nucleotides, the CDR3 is TGTGCCAGCAGCCCAGGGTTCTCCGAAGCTTTCTTT.

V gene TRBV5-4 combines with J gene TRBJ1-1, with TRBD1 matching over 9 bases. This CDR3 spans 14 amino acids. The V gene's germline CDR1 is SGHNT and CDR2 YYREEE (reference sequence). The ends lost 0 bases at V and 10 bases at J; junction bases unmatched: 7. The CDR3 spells CASSLGPLTGGAFF. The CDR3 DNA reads TGTGCCAGCAGCTTGGGGCCTCTGACAGGGGGAGCTTTCTTT.

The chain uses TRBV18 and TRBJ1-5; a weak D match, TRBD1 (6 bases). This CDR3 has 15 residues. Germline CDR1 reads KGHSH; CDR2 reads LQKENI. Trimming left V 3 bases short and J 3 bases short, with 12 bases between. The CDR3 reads CASSPQQGANQPQHF. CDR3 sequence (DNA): TGTGCCAGCTCACCCCAACAGGGTGCCAATCAGCCCCAGCATTTT.

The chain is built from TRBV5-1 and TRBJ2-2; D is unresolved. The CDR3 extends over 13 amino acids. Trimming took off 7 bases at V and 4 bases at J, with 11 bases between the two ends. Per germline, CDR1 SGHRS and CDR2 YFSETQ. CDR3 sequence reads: CASAEVPTGELFF. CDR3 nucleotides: TGCGCCAGCGCCGAGGTCCCCACCGGGGAGCTGTTTTTT.